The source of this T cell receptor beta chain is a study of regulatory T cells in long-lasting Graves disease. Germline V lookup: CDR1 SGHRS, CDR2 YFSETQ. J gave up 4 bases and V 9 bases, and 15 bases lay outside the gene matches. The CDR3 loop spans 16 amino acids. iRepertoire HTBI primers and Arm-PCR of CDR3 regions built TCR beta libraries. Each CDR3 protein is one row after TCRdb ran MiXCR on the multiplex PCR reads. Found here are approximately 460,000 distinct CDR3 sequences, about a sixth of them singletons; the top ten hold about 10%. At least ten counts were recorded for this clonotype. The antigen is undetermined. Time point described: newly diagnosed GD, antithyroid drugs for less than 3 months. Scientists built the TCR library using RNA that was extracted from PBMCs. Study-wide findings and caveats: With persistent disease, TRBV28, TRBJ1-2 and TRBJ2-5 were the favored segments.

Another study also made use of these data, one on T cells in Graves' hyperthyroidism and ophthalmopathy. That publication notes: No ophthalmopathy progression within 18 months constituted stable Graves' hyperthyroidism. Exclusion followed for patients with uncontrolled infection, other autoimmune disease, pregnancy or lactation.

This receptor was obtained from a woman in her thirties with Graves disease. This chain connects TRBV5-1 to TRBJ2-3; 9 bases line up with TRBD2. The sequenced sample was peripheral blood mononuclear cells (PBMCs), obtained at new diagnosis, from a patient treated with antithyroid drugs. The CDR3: CATHEASGAYADTQYF. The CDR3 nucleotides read TGCGCCACGCATGAGGCTAGCGGGGCATACGCAGATACGCAGTATTTT.